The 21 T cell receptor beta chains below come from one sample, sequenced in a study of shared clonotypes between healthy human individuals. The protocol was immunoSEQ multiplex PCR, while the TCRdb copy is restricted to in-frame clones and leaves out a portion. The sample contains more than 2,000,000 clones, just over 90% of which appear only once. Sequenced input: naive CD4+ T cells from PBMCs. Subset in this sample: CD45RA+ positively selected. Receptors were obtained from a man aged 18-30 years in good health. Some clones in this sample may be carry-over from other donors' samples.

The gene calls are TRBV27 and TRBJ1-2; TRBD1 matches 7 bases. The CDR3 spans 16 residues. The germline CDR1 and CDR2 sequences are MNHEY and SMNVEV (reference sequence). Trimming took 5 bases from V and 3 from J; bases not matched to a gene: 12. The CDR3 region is CASSPHPGRGDYGYTF. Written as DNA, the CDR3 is TGTGCCAGCAGTCCGCACCCGGGCAGGGGGGACTATGGCTACACCTTC.

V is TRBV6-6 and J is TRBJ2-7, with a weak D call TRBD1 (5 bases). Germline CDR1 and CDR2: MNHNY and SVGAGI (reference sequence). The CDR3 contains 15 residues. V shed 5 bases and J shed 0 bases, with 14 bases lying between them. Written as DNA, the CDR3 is TGTGCCAGCAGTGGGCCGAAAAGGGGCTCCTACGAGCAGTACTTC. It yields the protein CASSGPKRGSYEQYF.

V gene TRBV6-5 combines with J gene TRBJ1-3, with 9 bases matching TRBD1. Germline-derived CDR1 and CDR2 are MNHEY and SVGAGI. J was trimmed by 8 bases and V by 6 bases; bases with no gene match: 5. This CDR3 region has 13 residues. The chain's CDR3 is CASRTGGEDTIYF. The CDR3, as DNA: TGTGCCAGCAGAACAGGGGGCGAGGACACCATATATTTT.

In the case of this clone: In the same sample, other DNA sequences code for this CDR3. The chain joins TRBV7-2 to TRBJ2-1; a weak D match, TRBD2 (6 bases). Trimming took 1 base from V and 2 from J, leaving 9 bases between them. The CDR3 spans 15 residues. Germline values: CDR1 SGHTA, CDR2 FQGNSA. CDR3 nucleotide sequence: TGTGCCAGCAGCTTAGGAGGAGGGGCCTACAATGAGCAGTTCTTC. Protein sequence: CASSLGGGAYNEQFF.

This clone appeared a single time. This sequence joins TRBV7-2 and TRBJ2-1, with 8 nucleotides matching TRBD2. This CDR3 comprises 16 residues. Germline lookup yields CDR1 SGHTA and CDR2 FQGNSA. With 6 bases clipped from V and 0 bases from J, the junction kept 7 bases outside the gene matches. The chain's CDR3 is CASRTSGSSSYNEQFF. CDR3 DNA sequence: TGTGCCAGCAGGACGAGCGGGAGCTCCTCCTACAATGAGCAGTTCTTC. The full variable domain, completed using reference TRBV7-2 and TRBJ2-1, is GAGVSQSPSNKVTEKGKDVELRCDPISGHTALYWYRQSLGQGLEFLIYFQGNSAPDKSGLPSDRFSAERTGGSVSTLTIQRTQQEDSAVYLCASRTSGSSSYNEQFFGPGTRLTVL.

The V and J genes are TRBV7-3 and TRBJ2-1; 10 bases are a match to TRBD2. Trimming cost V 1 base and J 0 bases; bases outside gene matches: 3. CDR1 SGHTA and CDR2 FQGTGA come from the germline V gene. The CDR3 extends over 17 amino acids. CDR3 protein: CASSLNPSGSSYNEQFF. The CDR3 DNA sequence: TGTGCCAGCAGCTTAAATCCTAGCGGGAGCTCCTACAATGAGCAGTTCTTC.

The CDR3 DNA sequence: TGTGCCAGCCTCACGAACACCGGGGAGCTGTTTTTT. Translating it yields CASLTNTGELFF. This chain joins TRBV6-5 and TRBJ2-2; D is ambiguous. The V and J ends lost 8 bases and 0 bases respectively, with 4 bases between them. Germline V gene lookup returns CDR1 MNHEY and CDR2 SVGAGI. CDR3 length: 12 amino acids.

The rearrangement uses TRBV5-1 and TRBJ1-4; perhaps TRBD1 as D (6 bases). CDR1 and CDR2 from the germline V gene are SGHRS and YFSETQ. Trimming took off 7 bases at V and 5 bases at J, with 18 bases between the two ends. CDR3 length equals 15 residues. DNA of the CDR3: TGCGCCAGCTCCTCTTCAGGACAGTTAAATGAAAAACTGTTTTTT. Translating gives CASSSSGQLNEKLFF.

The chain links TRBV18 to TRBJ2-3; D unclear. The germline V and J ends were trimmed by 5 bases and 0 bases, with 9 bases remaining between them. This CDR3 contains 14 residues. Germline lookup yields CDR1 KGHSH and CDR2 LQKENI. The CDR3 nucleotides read TGTGCCAGCTCAGGGGTGCACAGCACAGATACGCAGTATTTT. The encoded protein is CASSGVHSTDTQYF.

The CDR3 is CAWSIGGTGALQPQHF. CDR3 nucleotides: TGTGCCTGGAGTATCGGAGGGACAGGGGCTCTCCAGCCCCAGCATTTT. V gene TRBV30 combines with J gene TRBJ1-5; TRBD1 matches at 10 bases. The CDR3 totals 16 residues. V shed 2 bases and J 7 bases; nucleotides not matched to a gene: 11. Per the germline V gene, CDR1 is GTSNPN and CDR2 is SVGIG (reference sequence).

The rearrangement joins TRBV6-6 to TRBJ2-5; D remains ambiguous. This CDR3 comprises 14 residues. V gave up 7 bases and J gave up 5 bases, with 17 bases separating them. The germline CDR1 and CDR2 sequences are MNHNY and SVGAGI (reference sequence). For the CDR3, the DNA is TGTGCCAGCACCCCAGACCCAATCGGGGAGACCCAGTACTTC. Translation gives CASTPDPIGETQYF.

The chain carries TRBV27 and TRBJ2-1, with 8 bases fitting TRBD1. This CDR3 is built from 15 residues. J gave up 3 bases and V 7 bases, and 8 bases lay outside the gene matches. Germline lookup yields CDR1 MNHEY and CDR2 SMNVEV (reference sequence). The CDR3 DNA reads TGTGCCAGCACCACCGGACAGGGCATCTACAATGAGCAGTTCTTC. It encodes CASTTGQGIYNEQFF.

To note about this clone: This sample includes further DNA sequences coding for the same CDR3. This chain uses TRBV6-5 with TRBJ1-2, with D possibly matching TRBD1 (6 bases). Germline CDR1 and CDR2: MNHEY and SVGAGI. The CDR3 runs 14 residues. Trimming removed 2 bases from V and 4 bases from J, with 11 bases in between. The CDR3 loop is CASSYRGRGYGYTF. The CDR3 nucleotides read TGTGCCAGCAGTTACCGGGGGCGGGGCTATGGCTACACCTTC.

CDR3 nucleotides: TGTGCCAGCAGCTTAAGGTCGGTGGGAATTGGCACTGAAGCTTTCTTT. Translation: CASSLRSVGIGTEAFF. This chain links TRBV7-9 with TRBJ1-1; D remains unclear. Germline V gives CDR1 SEHNR, CDR2 FQNEAQ (reference sequence). The V and J ends lost 2 bases and 4 bases respectively, with 17 bases between them. The CDR3 has 16 amino acids.

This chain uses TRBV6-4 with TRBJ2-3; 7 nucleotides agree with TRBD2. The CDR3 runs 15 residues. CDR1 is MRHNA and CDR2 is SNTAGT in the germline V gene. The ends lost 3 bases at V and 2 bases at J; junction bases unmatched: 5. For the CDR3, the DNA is TGTGCCAGCAGTGAGCGGGGGTACCCCACAGATACGCAGTATTTT. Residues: CASSERGYPTDTQYF.

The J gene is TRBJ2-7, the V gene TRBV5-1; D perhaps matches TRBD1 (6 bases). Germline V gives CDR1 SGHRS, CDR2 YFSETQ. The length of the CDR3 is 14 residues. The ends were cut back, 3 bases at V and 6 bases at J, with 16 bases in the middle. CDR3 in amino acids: CASSSEPTGSEQYF. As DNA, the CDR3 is TGCGCCAGCAGCTCCGAACCGACAGGAAGCGAGCAGTACTTC.

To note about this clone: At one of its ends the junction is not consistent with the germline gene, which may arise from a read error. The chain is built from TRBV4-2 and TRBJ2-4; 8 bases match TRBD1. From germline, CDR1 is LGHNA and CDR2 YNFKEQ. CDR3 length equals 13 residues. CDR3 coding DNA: TGTGCCAGCAGCCAAGTCGGACAGGGTTACTCTAGCTTC. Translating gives CASSQVGQGYSSF.

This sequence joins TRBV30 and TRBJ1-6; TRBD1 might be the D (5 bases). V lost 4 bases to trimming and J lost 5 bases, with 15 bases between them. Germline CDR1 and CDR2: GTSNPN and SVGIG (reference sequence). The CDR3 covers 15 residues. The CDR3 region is CAWIPGSRNNSPLHF. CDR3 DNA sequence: TGTGCCTGGATTCCAGGGAGCAGAAATAATTCACCCCTCCACTTT.

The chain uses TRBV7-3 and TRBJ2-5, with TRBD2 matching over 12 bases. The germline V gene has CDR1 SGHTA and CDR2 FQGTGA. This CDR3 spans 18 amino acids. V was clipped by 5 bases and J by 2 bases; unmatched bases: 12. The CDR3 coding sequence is TGTGCCAGCAGCACAACGGGGCTAGCGGGAGGGTGGCAAGAGACCCAGTACTTC. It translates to CASSTTGLAGGWQETQYF.

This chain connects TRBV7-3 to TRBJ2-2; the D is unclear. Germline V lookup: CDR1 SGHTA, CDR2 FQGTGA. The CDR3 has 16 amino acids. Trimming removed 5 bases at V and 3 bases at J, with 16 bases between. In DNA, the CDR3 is TGTGCCAGCAGCCCGGGTGGGCTCCAGGACACCGGGGAGCTGTTTTTT. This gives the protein CASSPGGLQDTGELFF. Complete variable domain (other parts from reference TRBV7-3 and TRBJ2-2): GAGVSQTPSNKVTEKGKYVELRCDPISGHTALYWYRQSLGQGPEFLIYFQGTGAADDSGLPNDRFFAVRPEGSVSTLKIQRTERGDSAVYLCASSPGGLQDTGELFFGEGSRLTVL.

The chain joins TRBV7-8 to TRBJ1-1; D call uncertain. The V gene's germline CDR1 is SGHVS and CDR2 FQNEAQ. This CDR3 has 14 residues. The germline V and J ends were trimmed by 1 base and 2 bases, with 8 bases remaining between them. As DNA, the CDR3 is TGTGCCAGCAGCTTAGGGGGTCCAAACACTGAAGCTTTCTTT. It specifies CASSLGGPNTEAFF.